The 29 T cell receptor beta chains below come from one sample, sequenced in a study of T cell responses to AZD1222 COVID-19 vaccine. TCRdb keeps only in-frame clones here, not all; method: immunoSEQ multiplex PCR. The sample consists of about 120,000 clones, about 85% of them appearing once. The sequencing used peripheral blood, collected 28 days after the second AZD1222 dose. The receptors originated from an adult who received the AZD1222 COVID-19 vaccine.

The chain employs TRBV3-1 (or the pseudogene TRBV3-2) and TRBJ1-1; D perhaps matches TRBD1 (5 bases). The CDR3 is made up of 14 amino acids. Germline assignment: CDR1 LGHDT and CDR2 YNNKEL (reference sequence). Trimming took 0 bases from V and 5 from J, leaving 10 bases between them. The CDR3 sequence: CASSQERGKTEAFF. The CDR3 region has the DNA TGTGCCAGCAGCCAAGAGAGGGGAAAGACTGAAGCTTTCTTT.

The genes are TRBV28 and TRBJ1-4; 9 nucleotides agree with TRBD1. Germline-derived CDR1 and CDR2 are MDHEN and SYDVKM. CDR3 length: 17 amino acids. The J segment lost 4 bases and the V segment lost 7 bases, leaving 13 bases of the junction unmatched. The CDR3 region has the DNA TGTGCCAGCACCCCTGGGACAGGGTACGAGGGTAATGAAAAACTGTTTTTT. This encodes CASTPGTGYEGNEKLFF.

This clone was seen a handful of times. The V and J genes are TRBV12-3 or TRBV12-4 and TRBJ1-5, with D possibly matching TRBD1 (6 bases). This CDR3 is 13 amino acids long. V shed 6 bases and J shed 6 bases, with 12 bases lying between them. CDR3 amino acids: CASSDGGSQPQHF. The CDR3 nucleotides read TGTGCCAGCAGCGATGGGGGCAGTCAGCCCCAGCATTTT.

The CDR3 nucleotides read TGCAGCGTTCAGAAGGACAGGGAAATGCATGGCTACACCTTC. It translates to CSVQKDREMHGYTF. This chain joins TRBV29-1 and TRBJ1-2, with 8 bases matching TRBD1. This CDR3 has 14 residues. Germline V gives CDR1 SQVTM, CDR2 ANQGSEA. J was trimmed by 6 bases and V by 5 bases; bases with no gene match: 11.

The chain recombines TRBV6-2 or TRBV6-3 with TRBJ2-2; no definite D call. From germline, CDR1 is MNHEY and CDR2 SVGEGT. Trimming pared 8 bases from V and 3 bases from J, leaving 16 bases between. This CDR3 has 15 amino acids. The CDR3 loop is CASRPPGLHTGELFF. CDR3 nucleotides: TGTGCCAGCCGCCCCCCCGGGTTACACACCGGGGAGCTGTTTTTT.

The chain joins TRBV7-8 to TRBJ1-2; 9 bases agree with TRBD1. The ends lost 4 bases at V and 0 bases at J; junction bases unmatched: 12. The V gene's germline CDR1 is SGHVS and CDR2 FQNEAQ. The CDR3 length is 18 residues. The DNA of the CDR3 is TGTGCCAGCAGCTCAAACGACAGGGGGGGGAATTCTAACTATGGCTACACCTTC. It is translated as CASSSNDRGGNSNYGYTF. Filled out from reference TRBV7-8 and TRBJ1-2, the complete variable domain reads GAGVSQSPRYKVAKRGQDVALRCDPISGHVSLFWYQQALGQGPEFLTYFQNEAQLDKSGLPSDRFFAERPEGSVSTLKIQRTQQEDSAVYLCASSSNDRGGNSNYGYTFGSGTRLTVV.

The chain carries TRBV27 and TRBJ1-2; D possibly corresponds to TRBD1 (5 bases). The CDR3 has 12 amino acids. From germline, CDR1 is MNHEY and CDR2 SMNVEV (reference sequence). Trimming removed 5 bases from V and 4 bases from J, with 8 bases in between. The CDR3 DNA sequence: TGTGCCAGCAGTCGGGACCTCTATGGCTACACCTTC. Its translation: CASSRDLYGYTF.

This chain uses TRBV14 with TRBJ1-3; TRBD1 might be the D (6 bases). From germline, CDR1 is SGHDN and CDR2 FVKESK. With 4 bases removed from V and 4 bases from J, the gap between germline ends came to 17 bases. CDR3 length: 16 amino acids. DNA of the CDR3: TGTGCCAGCAGCCCGGGAGGGGGGAGAGGAGGAAACACCATATATTTT. Amino acids: CASSPGGGRGGNTIYF.

This clone came up once. J is TRBJ2-5 and V is TRBV5-5; no firm D call. The V gene's germline CDR1 is SGHKS and CDR2 YYEKEE (reference sequence). The V gene lost 5 bases and the J gene lost 1 base, with 3 bases spanning the gap. The CDR3 is made up of 11 amino acids. As DNA, the CDR3 is TGTGCCAGCAGTTTCCAAGAGACCCAGTACTTC. It is translated as CASSFQETQYF.

J is TRBJ1-1 and V is TRBV6-5; D is ambiguous. The CDR3 is 13 residues long. V shed 6 bases and J shed 1 base, with 9 bases lying between them. The germline V gene has CDR1 MNHEY and CDR2 SVGAGI. CDR3 sequence reads: CASRALGNTEAFF. The CDR3 region has the DNA TGTGCCAGCAGAGCCCTGGGGAACACTGAAGCTTTCTTT.

This chain links TRBV3-1 (or the pseudogene TRBV3-2) with TRBJ1-2; D possibly corresponds to TRBD1 (5 bases). This CDR3 contains 12 residues. Trimming took 1 base from V and 7 from J, leaving 7 bases between them. Germline V lookup: CDR1 LGHDT, CDR2 YNNKEL (reference sequence). The CDR3 coding sequence is TGTGCCAGCAGCCAAGCTCAGGGTGGCTACACCTTC. Translated: CASSQAQGGYTF.

V and J are TRBV3-1 (or the pseudogene TRBV3-2) and TRBJ1-2; tentative D call: TRBD1 (6 bases). V gave up 4 bases and J gave up 8 bases, with 17 bases separating them. Germline lookup yields CDR1 LGHDT and CDR2 YNNKEL (reference sequence). This CDR3 contains 14 residues. The CDR3 nucleotides read TGTGCCAGCAGCCCCCAAAGGGGGGGATGGGGCTACACCTTC. Its protein is CASSPQRGGWGYTF.

The rearrangement uses TRBV7-6 and TRBJ2-1, with D unclear. With 0 bases removed from V and 8 bases from J, the gap between germline ends came to 14 bases. CDR1 SGHVS and CDR2 FNYEAQ come from the germline V gene. The CDR3 totals 15 residues. In nucleotides, the CDR3 is TGTGCCAGCAGCTTAGCTCTATCCAACCGGGATGAGCAGTTCTTC. Its protein product is CASSLALSNRDEQFF.

This clone showed up just once. The V and J genes are TRBV6-2 or TRBV6-3 and TRBJ1-5; D is uncertain. CDR1 and CDR2 from the germline V gene are MNHEY and SVGEGT. Trimming cost V 0 bases and J 4 bases, with 19 bases left between them. The CDR3 has 18 amino acids. This CDR3 reads CASSYSRSVLYSNQPQHF. The CDR3 nucleotides are TGTGCCAGCAGTTACTCTCGGAGCGTCCTGTACTCTAATCAGCCCCAGCATTTT.

The chain employs TRBV29-1 and TRBJ1-1; D possibly corresponds to TRBD1 (5 bases). The V and J ends lost 0 bases and 11 bases respectively, with 13 bases between them. CDR1 and CDR2 (germline): SQVTM, ANQGSEA. This CDR3 is built from 12 residues. CDR3 DNA: TGCAGCGTTGAAGACTTCCGGTGGGGGGCTTTCTTT. Translated, it gives CSVEDFRWGAFF.

The chain recombines TRBV4-2 with TRBJ2-3, with 15 bases that match TRBD2. This CDR3 has 20 amino acids. J lost 0 bases, V lost 0 bases, and 7 bases had no gene match. Germline V gene sequence: CDR1 LGHNA, CDR2 YNFKEQ. The CDR3 DNA follows: TGTGCCAGCAGCCAAGAGGGACTAGCGGGGGGACCTACTAGCACAGATACGCAGTATTTT. This encodes CASSQEGLAGGPTSTDTQYF.

The chain joins TRBV20-1 to TRBJ2-6; 7 bases line up with TRBD1. CDR3 length: 15 amino acids. V was pared by 3 bases and J by 4 bases, with 6 bases of the junction left unmatched. Germline CDR1 is DFQATT and CDR2 is SNEGSKA (reference sequence). Written as DNA, the CDR3 is TGCAGTGCTAGTACGACAGGGTACGGGGCCAACGTCCTGACTTTC. Translated: CSASTTGYGANVLTF.

This chain joins TRBV4-1 and TRBJ2-7; 10 nucleotides agree with TRBD2. This CDR3 contains 15 residues. CDR1 is MGHRA and CDR2 is YSYEKL in the germline V gene. With V trimmed by 0 bases and J by 7 bases, 6 bases remained unmatched. In DNA form, the CDR3 reads TGCGCCAGCAGCCAAGAGAGCGGGGGGGCGGGTGAGCAGTACTTC. It is translated as CASSQESGGAGEQYF.

The chain joins TRBV7-2 to TRBJ2-7, with a possible D match to TRBD1 (6 bases). V was cut by 2 bases and J by 0 bases, with 8 bases left in between. CDR1 SGHTA and CDR2 FQGNSA come from the germline V gene. CDR3 length: 14 residues. In nucleotides, the CDR3 is TGTGCCAGCAGCTTAATGGGGGCCTCCTACGAGCAGTACTTC. This gives the protein CASSLMGASYEQYF.

The rearrangement links TRBV7-9 to TRBJ1-4; D is ambiguous. The CDR3 runs 15 residues. V lost 1 base and J 1 base, leaving 7 bases between the germline ends. Per germline, CDR1 SEHNR and CDR2 FQNEAQ (reference sequence). Here the CDR3 reads CASSLVLGTNEKLFF. In DNA form, the CDR3 reads TGTGCCAGCAGCTTAGTACTCGGAACTAATGAAAAACTGTTTTTT. Variable domain in full (rest from reference TRBV7-9 and TRBJ1-4): DTGVSQNPRHKITKRGQNVTFRCDPISEHNRLYWYRQTLGQGPEFLTYFQNEAQLEKSRLLSDRFSAERPKGSFSTLEIQRTEQGDSAMYLCASSLVLGTNEKLFFGSGTQLSVL.

The rearrangement links TRBV5-4 to TRBJ1-3, with 8 bases aligning to TRBD1. The CDR3 runs 15 residues. After removal of 3 bases from V and 4 bases from J, the junction contained 6 bases not matched to a gene. Germline V gene lookup returns CDR1 SGHNT and CDR2 YYREEE (reference sequence). CDR3 protein: CASSYDRGPGNTIYF. The DNA of the CDR3 is TGTGCCAGCAGCTACGACAGGGGCCCCGGAAACACCATATATTTT.

The chain carries TRBV28 and TRBJ2-1, with 12 bases fitting TRBD2. Germline trimming cut 6 bases from V and 3 bases from J; bases unmatched to any gene: 0. The CDR3 covers 14 residues. Germline CDR1 and CDR2: MDHEN and SYDVKM. The CDR3 here is CASRLAGGYNEQFF. The CDR3 DNA reads TGTGCCAGCAGACTAGCGGGGGGCTACAATGAGCAGTTCTTC.

The chain carries TRBV5-1 and TRBJ2-2; D is tentatively TRBD1 or TRBD2 (5 bases each). The length of the CDR3 is 14 residues. Trimming stripped 6 bases from V and 2 bases from J, with 11 bases between. Germline assignment: CDR1 SGHRS and CDR2 YFSETQ. CDR3 residues: CASTSGTNTGELFF. The CDR3, as DNA: TGCGCCAGCACTTCAGGGACCAACACCGGGGAGCTGTTTTTT.

The DNA for the CDR3 is TGCGCCAGCAGAAACAGGGGGCCTCAGCCCCAGCATTTT. Amino acid sequence: CASRNRGPQPQHF. V usage is TRBV10-1 and J usage is TRBJ1-5, with 9 bases identical to TRBD1. The V gene end was trimmed by 6 bases and the J gene end by 6 bases; junction bases not matched to a gene: 3. CDR3 length: 13 residues. CDR1 WNHNN and CDR2 SYGVQD come from the germline V gene (reference sequence).

V gene TRBV29-1 combines with J gene TRBJ2-1, with TRBD2 identical over 7 bases. V lost 5 bases, J lost 5 bases, and 9 bases stayed unmatched. CDR3 size: 14 residues. Germline-derived CDR1 and CDR2 are SQVTM and ANQGSEA. The chain's CDR3 is CSVKGGRANNEQFF. The CDR3 DNA sequence: TGCAGCGTTAAGGGAGGGCGGGCCAACAATGAGCAGTTCTTC.

V and J are TRBV5-4 and TRBJ1-6, with a tentative D call TRBD1 (5 bases). CDR3 size: 15 residues. The germline V and J ends were trimmed by 0 bases and 3 bases, with 7 bases remaining between them. Looked up from germline, CDR1 is SGHNT and CDR2 is YYREEE (reference sequence). The CDR3 here is CASSLGTLYNSPLHF. The CDR3 DNA reads as TGTGCCAGCAGCTTGGGGACACTCTATAATTCACCCCTCCACTTT.

This chain joins TRBV5-1 and TRBJ2-7; D not certain. The germline V gene has CDR1 SGHRS and CDR2 YFSETQ. Between the trimmed V and J ends, which lost 0 bases and 0 bases, there was a span of 10 bases. The CDR3 contains 15 residues. The chain's CDR3 is CASSLAWADSYEQYF. The DNA for the CDR3 is TGCGCCAGCAGCTTGGCCTGGGCAGACTCCTACGAGCAGTACTTC. Full variable domain (rest looked up from reference TRBV5-1 and TRBJ2-7): KAGVTQTPRYLIKTRGQQVTLSCSPISGHRSVSWYQQTPGQGLQFLFEYFSETQRNKGNFPGRFSGRQFSNSRSEMNVSTLELGDSALYLCASSLAWADSYEQYFGPGTRLTVT.

This rearrangement joins TRBV19 to TRBJ2-7; perhaps TRBD1 as D (5 bases). The CDR3 length is 15 residues. V dropped 3 bases and J dropped 5 bases, with 17 bases sitting between them. Looked up from germline, CDR1 is LNHDA and CDR2 is SQIVND (reference sequence). CDR3 sequence: CASSIFWQGNHEQYF. In nucleotides, the CDR3 is TGTGCCAGTAGTATTTTTTGGCAGGGTAACCACGAGCAGTACTTC.

This clone was picked up a small number of times. The chain couples TRBV12-3 or TRBV12-4 to TRBJ1-2; a possible D gene is TRBD1 (5 bases). V shed 8 bases and J shed 8 bases, with 18 bases lying between them. The CDR3 is made up of 13 amino acids. The CDR3 protein is CASGRDALGGYTF. CDR3 DNA sequence: TGTGCCAGCGGCCGGGACGCCCTTGGGGGCTACACCTTC.